This TCR beta chain was observed in a study of identical twins. The germline CDR1 and CDR2 sequences are LNHNV and YYDKDF (reference sequence). CDR3 length: 14 residues. V was trimmed by 0 bases and J by 3 bases, leaving 9 bases between them. TCRdb recomputed calls from the 5' RACE reads with MiXCR, one row per CDR3 protein. The data show around 490,000 distinct CDR3 sequences, approximately 15% seen once. These data were also reused for a study on yellow fever vaccine responses in identical twins.

This clonotype was obtained from a woman aged 18-29 years in good health. V and J are TRBV15 and TRBJ2-7; D unresolved. Sequencing input: CD4+ T cells sorted from blood. CDR3 sequence reads: CATSRDWVNYEQYF. In DNA, the CDR3 is TGTGCCACCAGCAGAGATTGGGTTAACTACGAGCAGTACTTC. The variable domain in full, with the rest retrieved from reference TRBV15 and TRBJ2-7, is DAMVIQNPRYQVTQFGKPVTLSCSQTLNHNVMYWYQQKSSQAPKLLFHYYDKDFNNEADTPDNFQSRRPNTSFCFLDIRSPGLGDTAMYLCATSRDWVNYEQYFGPGTRLTVT.